The 10 T cell receptor beta chains given below trace back to one sample, sequenced in a study of blood T cells in healthy people across ages. Together with a sample-barcoded 5' primer, a J-beta primer mix was included in a second PCR lasting roughly 7 to 11 cycles. MiXCR, applied by TCRdb to the 5' RACE reads, yields one record per CDR3 protein. The sample records some 1.5 million distinct CDR3 sequences, over 25% being singletons. The sequenced material came from blood. All receptors derive from a woman aged 25-40 years in good health.

This clonotype has a count of ten or more. This chain joins TRBV20-1 and TRBJ2-7, with D possibly matching TRBD1 (5 bases). V dropped 6 bases and J dropped 2 bases, with 14 bases sitting between them. The CDR3 is 13 amino acids. The germline gives CDR1 DFQATT, CDR2 SNEGSKA (reference sequence). The CDR3 sequence: CSATGRSPYEQYF. The CDR3 bases are TGCAGTGCCACAGGACGGAGCCCCTACGAGCAGTACTTC.

Note on this clonotype: A read error is possible here, since a much larger clone lies one base away. The chain recombines TRBV24-1 with TRBJ2-7, with D possibly being TRBD2 (5 bases). The CDR3 is 13 residues long. The germline CDR1 and CDR2 sequences are KGHDR and SFDVKD. CDR3 protein: CAASDLLRDEQYF. DNA for the CDR3: TGTGCCGCCAGTGATTTGTTGAGGGACGAGCAGTACTTC.

This clonotype was recorded many times. The chain couples TRBV20-1 to TRBJ2-5; TRBD1 aligns across 8 bases. CDR1 and CDR2 (germline): DFQATT, SNEGSKA (reference sequence). The CDR3 spans 13 residues. V gave up 3 bases and J gave up 5 bases; unmatched junction bases: 5. The CDR3 loop reads CSASRTGRETQYF. In nucleotides, the CDR3 is TGCAGTGCTAGTAGGACAGGGAGGGAGACCCAGTACTTC.

The chain joins TRBV29-1 to TRBJ2-5; no reliable D call. In germline, CDR1 is SQVTM, CDR2 ANQGSEA. The V gene lost 8 bases and the J gene lost 5 bases, with 18 bases spanning the gap. The CDR3 is 13 amino acids. CDR3 sequence reads: CSCLGPAWETQYF. CDR3 bases: TGCAGCTGCCTCGGGCCGGCCTGGGAGACCCAGTACTTC.

This clonotype has just a few counts. J is TRBJ2-1 and V is TRBV9; 7 nucleotides match TRBD2. The J segment lost 6 bases and the V segment lost 0 bases, leaving 6 bases of the junction unmatched. Per germline, CDR1 SGDLS and CDR2 YYNGEE. CDR3 length: 15 residues. Here the CDR3 DNA reads TGTGCCAGCAGCGTAGGGCGGACTAGTGGCAATGAGCAGTTCTTC. Translating it yields CASSVGRTSGNEQFF.

This clonotype was counted ten times or more. The rearrangement links TRBV29-1 to TRBJ2-5, with TRBD2 matching 11 bases. This CDR3 is 13 amino acids long. Germline V CDR1 and CDR2: SQVTM, ANQGSEA. V was clipped by 6 bases and J by 3 bases; unmatched bases: 3. In nucleotides, the CDR3 is TGCAGCGTCCTACTAGCGGGAGAAGAGACCCAGTACTTC. It encodes CSVLLAGEETQYF.

This clonotype came up many times. The chain combines TRBV29-1 with TRBJ2-1; 9 nucleotides agree with TRBD1. V gave up 6 bases and J gave up 6 bases; unmatched junction bases: 12. The CDR3 totals 15 residues. Germline-derived CDR1 and CDR2 are SQVTM and ANQGSEA. CDR3 protein: CSVTGGQGSSNEQFF. The CDR3 nucleotides read TGCAGCGTCACTGGAGGACAGGGGAGCTCCAATGAGCAGTTCTTC.

On this clonotype: A read error may produce the germline difference seen at one junction end. The chain uses TRBV30 and TRBJ2-1, with unresolved D. The CDR3 has 13 amino acids. The germline V gene encodes CDR1 GTSNPN and CDR2 SVGIG (reference sequence). The CDR3 loop reads CAWSVSLDNVQFF. The CDR3 DNA reads TGTGCCTGGAGTGTAAGCCTAGACAATGTGCAGTTCTTC.

Ten or more counts support this clonotype. The rearrangement links TRBV7-2 to TRBJ2-5; TRBD2 is a possible D gene (5 bases). Trimming cost V 5 bases and J 2 bases, with 15 bases left between them. This CDR3 is built from 15 residues. CDR1 is SGHTA, CDR2 FQGNSA, per germline. CDR3 loop: CASSEGDTLQETQYF. DNA for the CDR3: TGTGCCAGCAGCGAGGGCGACACATTGCAAGAGACCCAGTACTTC.

The CDR3 loop is CASSQSLAGETQYF. For the CDR3, the DNA is TGTGCCAGCAGCCAATCTCTCGCGGGAGAGACCCAGTACTTC. The chain recombines TRBV4-2 with TRBJ2-5, with D tentatively TRBD2 (5 bases). This CDR3 has 14 residues. Germline values: CDR1 LGHNA, CDR2 YNFKEQ. With 2 bases removed from V and 4 bases from J, the gap between germline ends came to 11 bases.